The sequence of this T cell receptor (beta chain) was determined in a study of shared clonotypes between healthy human individuals (dated by TCRdb to 2020 to 2022). Turning to the overall study: The cohort included a few men and a couple of women between 18 and 49 years of age. Different laboratories and diverse techniques were used to prepare libraries and sequence TCR repertoires, to increase sequencing depth and limit assay-specific biases. Between about 0.94 and 8.9 billion PBMCs per donor were obtained by leukapheresis. For each donor, three plates each were used for CD4 naive and CD4 memory, two plates were used for CD8 naive, and one plate was used for CD8 memory. The study deeply sequenced blood TCR repertoires of about five healthy adults to estimate repertoire size and the extent of clonotype sharing between individuals. General conclusions and limits of the study: Naive subsets generally had larger estimated clonotype richness than memory subsets. Sampling was restricted to blood, and TCR repertoires in tissue are likely to differ from TCR repertoires in blood. Even with the large sequencing depth, rarefaction of the sorted-subset datasets indicated that sequencing was incomplete. Sharing across several donors was observed for approximately 4.6% of naive CD4, less than 4% of naive CD8, over 2% of memory CD4, and 0.4% of memory CD8 clonotypes. Because the study included only a small number of donors, the genetic and exposure-history diversity represented was limited. Pairwise subsampling indicated that sequencing depth was expected to affect the degree of clonotype sharing among donors. Clonotypes shared by all four sorted-subset donors showed higher generation probabilities than non-shared clonotypes.

The CDR3 runs 13 residues from the cysteine to the phenylalanine. The DNA shown is the 39-base CDR3, in frame from base 1. CDR1 and CDR2 (SGHRS, YFSETQ) derive from the germline V gene. Trimmed from V: 7 bases; trimmed from J: 5 bases; junction bases lacking a gene match: 8. Donors were healthy HIV-negative adults with no recently reported acute infections or vaccinations. Every donor was a Caucasian adult residing in Nashville, Tennessee, USA. CD4+ T cells were enriched by magnetic negative selection, after which naive cells were positively selected on CD45RA and the negative fraction was taken as the memory subset. Blood was obtained by leukapheresis, after which PBMCs were separated by Ficoll-Histopaque density gradient centrifugation and cryopreserved in liquid nitrogen vapor phase. Analytical flow cytometry was used to check the purity and quantity of every magnetically sorted T cell population. Each sorted fraction had its genomic DNA isolated and then quantified by UV absorbance on a Nanodrop 2000c.

Using the deep immunoSEQ assay, TCR CDR3 regions were amplified from genomic DNA by multiplex PCR. For each cell subset, the extracted genomic DNA was distributed evenly across all wells of several immunoSEQ 96-well plates, and each plate served as one replicate. For sorted subsets, approximately 210 ng of genomic DNA, equivalent to roughly 33,000 T cell genomes, went into each replicate PCR. The purified libraries were quantified using a Qubit 3.0 fluorometer, sized with a Bioanalyzer 2100, and then quantified again using the KAPA Library Quantification kit. A separate single-read 150-cycle Illumina NextSeq 550 flow cell was used to sequence each immunoSEQ 96-well plate. Turning to the authors' computational methods: The immunoSEQ output contained only junctional sequences without quality scores, so filtering could not match that applied to full-length reads. Sequences were annotated with PyIR, a Python wrapper for IgBLAST v1.9, using IMGT germline references to assign V/J genes and CDR3. Reads were filtered out if the reads had weak V/J assignments (E-value above 1e-6), no CDR3, stop codons, out-of-frame junctions, or ambiguous translated residues. V3J clonotypes were defined as sequences sharing an identical inferred V gene, J gene, and CDR3 amino acid sequence. Percentage overlap between repertoires was computed as shared unique clonotypes divided by the size of the smaller repertoire. RTK rarefaction, the Chao1 estimator, and Recon v2.1 estimates of unobserved clonotypes were used to assess repertoire richness. Generation probabilities for all TCRbeta clonotypes obtained by the gDNA method from several donors were computed using OLGA. The source is immuneACCESS, and TCRdb retained only in-frame sequences with V and J called. Part of the clones is not carried over; for the studies checked, unresolved V genes explain less than half of this, and the remainder is unexplained. That table supplies the V and J calls and clone size; D and trimming were determined from the DNA. The sample data list roughly 520,000 clones, and roughly 95% of these were observed just once. The biggest ten clones account for about 0.067% of the sample.

Note on this clone: Its target antigen remains unknown. No qualities accompany the bases; no much larger clone lies one base away.

The sequence joins TRBV5-1 to TRBJ1-1, with 7 middle bases fitting TRBD1. The receptor was isolated from a woman in her 30s in good health. The sample was naive CD4+ T cells sorted from blood. The label giving this sample's cell subset or site can be read as: CD45RA+ positively selected. The CDR3 loop reads CASSGQDLTEAFF. The sequenced DNA is TGCGCCAGCTCCGGACAGGACCTAACTGAAGCTTTCTTT.